Presented here are 20 T cell receptor beta chains from one specimen sequenced in a study of T cell responses to AZD1222 COVID-19 vaccine. The table came from immunoSEQ multiplex PCR; TCRdb's copy has only in-frame clones and leaves some out. The sample has 150,000 to 200,000 clones, around 94% seen once. This specimen was peripheral blood, taken 28 days after the second AZD1222 dose. Receptors were obtained from an adult who received the AZD1222 COVID-19 vaccine.

The chain joins TRBV6-5 to TRBJ2-7; D tentatively fits TRBD1 or TRBD2 (5 bases each). The CDR3 runs to 16 residues. Trimming shortened V by 0 bases and J by 3 bases, and 15 bases separated the two germline ends. Germline V gene data show CDR1 as MNHEY and CDR2 as SVGAGI. The DNA of the CDR3 is TGTGCCAGCAGTTACTCCGCTTACGTGAGGGGCTACGAGCAGTACTTC. Its protein is CASSYSAYVRGYEQYF.

The chain has TRBV19 and TRBJ1-5; D perhaps matches TRBD1 (5 bases). CDR1 and CDR2 (germline): LNHDA, SQIVND (reference sequence). CDR3 length: 14 residues. The V end lost 3 bases, the J end lost 6 bases, and 12 bases lay between the germline ends. CDR3 region: CASSMVRDVQPQHF. Here the CDR3 DNA reads TGTGCCAGTAGTATGGTCAGGGACGTTCAGCCCCAGCATTTT.

The rearrangement uses TRBV24-1 and TRBJ1-4; 9 nucleotides agree with TRBD1. The CDR3 contains 15 residues. V was pared by 2 bases and J by 8 bases, with 5 bases of the junction left unmatched. CDR1 and CDR2 (germline): KGHDR, SFDVKD. The CDR3 coding sequence is TGTGCCACCAGTGATTCACAGGGGGCTGGGGAAAAACTGTTTTTT. As protein: CATSDSQGAGEKLFF.

This chain links TRBV4-1 with TRBJ2-7, with 8 bases that match TRBD1. This CDR3 contains 18 residues. V dropped 1 base and J dropped 2; count of bases not matched to a gene: 13. Germline CDR1 is MGHRA and CDR2 is YSYEKL. The CDR3 sequence: CASSQAAGGYPKAYEQYF. CDR3 coding DNA: TGCGCCAGCAGCCAAGCGGCAGGGGGCTACCCTAAAGCCTACGAGCAGTACTTC.

A word on this clone: Other DNA sequences of this sample code for an identical CDR3. The chain recombines TRBV4-1 with TRBJ1-3; D is undetermined. The ends were cut back, 0 bases at V and 0 bases at J, with 9 bases in the middle. CDR1 is MGHRA and CDR2 is YSYEKL in the germline V gene. CDR3 length equals 16 residues. Here the CDR3 reads CASSQERGSSGNTIYF. The CDR3 bases are TGCGCCAGCAGCCAAGAGAGAGGGAGCTCTGGAAACACCATATATTTT.

This chain joins TRBV6-2 or TRBV6-3 and TRBJ2-1, with a possible D match to TRBD2 (6 bases). Germline values: CDR1 MNHEY, CDR2 SVGEGT. With 5 bases removed from V and 7 bases from J, the gap between germline ends came to 18 bases. The CDR3 covers 15 residues. This CDR3 is CASSPSRGRGNEQFF. The CDR3 DNA follows: TGTGCCAGCAGTCCCTCCCGGGGACGGGGGAATGAGCAGTTCTTC.

V usage is TRBV11-1 and J usage is TRBJ2-7; D is ambiguous. Germline assignment: CDR1 SGHAT and CDR2 FQDESV (reference sequence). V was trimmed by 5 bases and J by 2 bases, leaving 16 bases between them. The length of the CDR3 is 15 residues. The CDR3 here is CASSPLIGYTYEQYF. Written as DNA, the CDR3 is TGTGCCAGCAGCCCTCTCATCGGGTACACCTACGAGCAGTACTTC.

The chain uses TRBV7-9 and TRBJ1-1; 8 nucleotides agree with TRBD1. Unmatched junction bases numbered 3, after V lost 6 bases and J lost 3 bases. The germline V gene has CDR1 SEHNR and CDR2 FQNEAQ (reference sequence). This CDR3 region has 13 residues. The CDR3 is CASSQDRDTEAFF. CDR3 DNA sequence: TGTGCCAGCAGTCAGGACAGGGACACTGAAGCTTTCTTT.

The J gene is TRBJ1-5, the V gene TRBV4-2; D might be TRBD1 (6 bases). The ends were cut back, 0 bases at V and 7 bases at J, with 13 bases in the middle. CDR1 and CDR2 (germline): LGHNA, YNFKEQ. CDR3 size: 15 residues. CDR3 amino acids: CASSQDPQGQQPQHF. In DNA, the CDR3 is TGTGCCAGCAGCCAAGATCCCCAGGGGCAGCAGCCCCAGCATTTT.

The chain uses TRBV7-5 and TRBJ1-3; the listed D gene, TRBD1, was not tested against the DNA. TRBV7-5 is a pseudogene locus. The CDR3 loop spans 18 amino acids. CDR3 loop: CVRSLYNREVSGRNTIYF. CDR3 sequence (DNA): TGTGTCAGAAGCCTCTACAACAGGGAAGTCTCTGGAAGGAACACCATATATTTT.

This chain connects TRBV5-1 to TRBJ2-1, with 8 nucleotides matching TRBD2. Trimming took 4 bases from V and 5 from J; bases not matched to a gene: 8. Germline lookup yields CDR1 SGHRS and CDR2 YFSETQ. This CDR3 comprises 15 residues. The CDR3 region is CASSTYGTSDNEQFF. In nucleotides, the CDR3 is TGCGCCAGCAGCACCTACGGGACTAGTGACAATGAGCAGTTCTTC.

The chain is built from TRBV24-1 and TRBJ1-5; 9 positions match TRBD1. CDR1 is KGHDR, CDR2 SFDVKD, per germline. Trimming took 4 bases from V and 1 from J; bases not matched to a gene: 4. CDR3 length: 16 amino acids. This chain's CDR3 is CATSDGTGKSNQPQHF. CDR3 nucleotide sequence: TGTGCCACCAGTGACGGGACAGGGAAGAGCAATCAGCCCCAGCATTTT.

The chain uses TRBV4-1 and TRBJ2-5; 12 nucleotides match TRBD2. J lost 4 bases, V lost 0 bases, and 6 bases had no gene match. Looked up from germline, CDR1 is MGHRA and CDR2 is YSYEKL. This CDR3 comprises 17 residues. The CDR3 DNA reads TGCGCCAGCAGCCAAGATTGGTCTAGCGGGAGGGGAGAGACCCAGTACTTC. Translating gives CASSQDWSSGRGETQYF.

This clone was observed once. This chain joins TRBV30 and TRBJ1-1; 10 positions agree with TRBD1. CDR3 length equals 16 residues. Unmatched junction bases numbered 8, after V lost 4 bases and J lost 0 bases. Germline assignment: CDR1 GTSNPN and CDR2 SVGIG (reference sequence). The DNA for the CDR3 is TGTGCCTGGACCCGACAGGGGGCCAATATGAACACTGAAGCTTTCTTT. It is translated as CAWTRQGANMNTEAFF.

This chain links TRBV30 with TRBJ2-5, with 9 bases identical to TRBD2. Germline CDR1 GTSNPN, CDR2 SVGIG (reference sequence). This CDR3 comprises 15 residues. The V and J ends lost 1 base and 5 bases, in that order; junction bases with no gene match: 8. The CDR3 nucleotides are TGTGCCTGGAGTGAGGGTAGCGGGAGTGTTGAGACCCAGTACTTC. Amino acids: CAWSEGSGSVETQYF.

This clone was observed a single time. The V and J genes are TRBV4-1 and TRBJ2-1; D call uncertain. V lost 2 bases, J lost 0 bases, and 8 bases lay in between. Germline V CDR1 and CDR2: MGHRA, YSYEKL. CDR3 length equals 15 residues. In nucleotides, the CDR3 is TGCGCCAGCAGCCAATTCCCCAGCTCCTACAATGAGCAGTTCTTC. Its protein is CASSQFPSSYNEQFF.

This rearrangement joins TRBV30 to TRBJ2-7; unclear D gene. Trimming cost V 3 bases and J 2 bases, with 8 bases left between them. CDR3 length: 12 amino acids. The V gene's germline CDR1 is GTSNPN and CDR2 SVGIG (reference sequence). CDR3 nucleotides: TGTGCCTGGAGCGGACCGACCTACGAGCAGTACTTC. It encodes CAWSGPTYEQYF.

The rearrangement uses TRBV5-1 and TRBJ2-3; TRBD1 might be the D (6 bases). In germline, CDR1 is SGHRS, CDR2 YFSETQ. CDR3 length: 16 residues. Trimming cost V 4 bases and J 2 bases, with 17 bases left between them. CDR3 sequence reads: CASSGITGIPTDTQYF. The CDR3 DNA is TGCGCCAGCAGCGGAATAACAGGGATTCCCACAGATACGCAGTATTTT.

This chain links TRBV9 with TRBJ2-5, with 16 nucleotides matching TRBD2. This CDR3 is 16 amino acids long. The ends lost 4 bases at V and 4 bases at J; junction bases unmatched: 4. CDR1 and CDR2 from the germline V gene are SGDLS and YYNGEE. CDR3 sequence reads: CASSLGTSGRAETQYF. The CDR3 DNA follows: TGTGCCAGCAGCCTCGGGACTAGCGGGAGGGCAGAGACCCAGTACTTC.

The V call is TRBV7-9, the J call TRBJ1-1; no clear D. With 3 bases removed from V and 1 base from J, the gap between germline ends came to 9 bases. The CDR3 covers 14 residues. CDR1 SEHNR and CDR2 FQNEAQ come from the germline V gene (reference sequence). In DNA, the CDR3 is TGTGCCAGCAGCTTGAAGGGAGCGAACACTGAAGCTTTCTTT. Translated, it gives CASSLKGANTEAFF.